This T cell receptor beta chain derives from a study of blood T cell repertoires in COVID-19. Study background: The United States, Italy and Spain provided the acute and convalescent COVID-19 samples. From T cells, B-cell-depleted T cells, or PBMCs came the material, which was cDNA or gDNA.

Under the authors' procedure: Nucleated cell counts were estimated from reference gene primer amplification. Clones were read by immunoSEQ multiplex PCR, and TCRdb kept only the in-frame ones, dropping some. V and J calls and clone size are copied from that table; D and trimming were computed from the DNA. The sample records roughly 170,000 clones, more than 75% being singletons. Remarks on this clone: In the same sample, other DNA sequences code for this CDR3.

The germline V gene encodes CDR1 MGHRA and CDR2 YSYEKL. Trimming left V 1 base short and J 5 bases short, with 8 bases between. CDR3 length equals 14 residues. This clonotype was sampled from a woman in her late teens or twenties who had recovered from COVID-19. The chain links TRBV4-1 to TRBJ1-4, with D possibly TRBD1 on 5 matching bases. The specimen sequenced was peripheral blood. In nucleotides, the CDR3 is TGCGCCAGCAGCCAAGGACAGTTGAATGAAAAACTGTTTTTT. Amino acids: CASSQGQLNEKLFF.